The text below deals with one T cell receptor beta chain. The sample comes from a study of blood T cell repertoires in COVID-19. V was trimmed by 5 bases and J by 0 bases, leaving 20 bases between them. This CDR3 has 17 amino acids. Germline loops: CDR1 SGHRS, CDR2 YFSETQ. Repertoires were generated with immunoSEQ multiplex PCR, while TCRdb's copy carries only in-frame clones and drops some. The sample lists a few hundred thousand clones, 65% to 90% occurring once. The genes are TRBV5-1 and TRBJ1-1, with a tentative D call TRBD1 (6 bases). Sequenced sample: peripheral blood. The clonotype was recovered from a human donor in a cohort sampled during active COVID-19. CDR3 bases: TGCGCCAGCAGTCCCCTCCCCCCGACAGGTATGAACACTGAAGCTTTCTTT. It encodes CASSPLPPTGMNTEAFF.